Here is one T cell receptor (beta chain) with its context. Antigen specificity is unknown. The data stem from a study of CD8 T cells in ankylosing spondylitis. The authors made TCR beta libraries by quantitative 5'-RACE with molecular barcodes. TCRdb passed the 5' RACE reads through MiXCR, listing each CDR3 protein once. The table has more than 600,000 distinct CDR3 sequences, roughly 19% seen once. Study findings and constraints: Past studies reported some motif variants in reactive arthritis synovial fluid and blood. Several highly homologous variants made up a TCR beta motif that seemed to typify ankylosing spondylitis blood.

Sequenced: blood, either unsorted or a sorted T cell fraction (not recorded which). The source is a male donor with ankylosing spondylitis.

CDR3 residues: CSAPSGGDLVGETQYF. CDR3 coding DNA: TGCAGTGCCCCTTCTGGGGGCGACCTTGTAGGAGAGACCCAGTACTTC. The chain recombines TRBV20-1 with TRBJ2-5, with D possibly matching TRBD1 (6 bases). V lost 6 bases, J lost 4 bases, and 24 bases lay in between. CDR3 length equals 16 residues. Germline V gene data show CDR1 as DFQATT and CDR2 as SNEGSKA (reference sequence).